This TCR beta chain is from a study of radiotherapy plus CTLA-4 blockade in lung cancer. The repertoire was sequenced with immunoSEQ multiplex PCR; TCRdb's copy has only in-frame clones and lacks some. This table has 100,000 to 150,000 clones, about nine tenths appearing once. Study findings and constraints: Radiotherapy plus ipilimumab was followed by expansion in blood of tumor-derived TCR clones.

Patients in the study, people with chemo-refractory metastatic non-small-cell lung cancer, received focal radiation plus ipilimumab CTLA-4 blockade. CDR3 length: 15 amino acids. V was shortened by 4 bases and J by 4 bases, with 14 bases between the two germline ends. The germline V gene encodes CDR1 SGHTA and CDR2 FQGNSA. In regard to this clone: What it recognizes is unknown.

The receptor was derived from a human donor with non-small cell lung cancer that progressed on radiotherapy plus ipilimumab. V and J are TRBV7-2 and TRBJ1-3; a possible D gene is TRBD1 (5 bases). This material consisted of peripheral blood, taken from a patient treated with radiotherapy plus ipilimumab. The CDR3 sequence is CASSSPGLPGNTIYF. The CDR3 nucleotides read TGTGCCAGCAGCTCACCGGGACTCCCGGGAAACACCATATATTTT.